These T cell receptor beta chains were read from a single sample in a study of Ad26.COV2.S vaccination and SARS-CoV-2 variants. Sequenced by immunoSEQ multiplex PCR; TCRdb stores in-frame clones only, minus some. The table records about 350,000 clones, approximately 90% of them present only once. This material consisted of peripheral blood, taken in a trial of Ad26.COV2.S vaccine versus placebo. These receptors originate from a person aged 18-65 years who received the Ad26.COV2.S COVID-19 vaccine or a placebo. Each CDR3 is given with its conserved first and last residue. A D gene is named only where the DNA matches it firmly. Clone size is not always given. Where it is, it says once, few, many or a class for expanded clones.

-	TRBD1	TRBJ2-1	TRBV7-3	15	CASSLNPGGENEQFF	TGTGCCAGCAGCTTAAATCCAGGGGGCGAGAATGAGCAGTTCTTC
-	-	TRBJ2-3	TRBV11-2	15	CASSLNTGRTDTQYF	TGTGCCAGCAGCTTAAACACAGGGAGGACAGATACGCAGTATTTT
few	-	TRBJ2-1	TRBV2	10	CASSVREQFF	TGTGCCAGTTCAGTCCGTGAGCAGTTCTTC
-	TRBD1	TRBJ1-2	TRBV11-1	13	CASSQGQNYGYTF	TGTGCCAGCAGCCAGGGACAGAACTATGGCTACACCTTC
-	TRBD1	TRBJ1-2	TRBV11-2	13	CASSSTGVYGYTF	TGTGCCAGCAGCTCCACAGGGGTCTATGGCTACACCTTC
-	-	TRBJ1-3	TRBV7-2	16	CASSVLSTNSGNTIYF	TGTGCCAGCAGCGTACTGAGTACCAACTCTGGAAACACCATATATTTT
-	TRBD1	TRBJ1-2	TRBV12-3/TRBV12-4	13	CASSLEGASGYTF	TGTGCCAGCAGTTTGGAGGGGGCCAGTGGCTACACCTTC
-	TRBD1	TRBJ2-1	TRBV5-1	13	CASSLGDRGLLFF	TGCGCCAGCAGCTTGGGGGACAGGGGGCTACTTTTCTTC
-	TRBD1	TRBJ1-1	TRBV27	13	CASSSGTGIEAFF	TGTGCCAGCAGTTCGGGGACAGGGATTGAAGCTTTCTTT
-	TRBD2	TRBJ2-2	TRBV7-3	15	CASSIGLGDTGELFF	TGTGCCAGCAGCATCGGACTAGGGGACACCGGGGAGCTGTTTTTT
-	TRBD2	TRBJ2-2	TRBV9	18	CASSVAPGTSGVAGELFF	TGTGCCAGCAGCGTAGCCCCAGGGACTAGCGGGGTGGCCGGGGAGCTGTTTTTT
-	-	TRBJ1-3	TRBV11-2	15	CASSHPPGSGNTIYF	TGTGCCAGCAGCCACCCGCCGGGTTCTGGAAACACCATATATTTT
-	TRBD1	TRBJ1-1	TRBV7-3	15	CASSLTMGLDRAPFF	TGTGCCAGCAGCTTAACGATGGGTCTGGACAGGGCCCCTTTCTTT
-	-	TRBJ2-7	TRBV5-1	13	CASSLEVTYEQYF	TGCGCCAGCAGCTTGGAGGTTACCTACGAGCAGTACTTC
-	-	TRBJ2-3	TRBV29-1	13	CSVGLGTSHTQYF	TGCAGCGTGGGCCTGGGGACATCCCATACGCAGTATTTT
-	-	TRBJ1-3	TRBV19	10	CASSGRVVHF	TGTGCCAGTAGTGGACGGGTCGTTCATTTT
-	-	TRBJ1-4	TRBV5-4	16	CASSARAGEGVEKLFF	TGTGCCAGCAGCGCCCGGGCCGGTGAGGGCGTTGAAAAACTGTTTTTT
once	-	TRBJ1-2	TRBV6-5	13	CASSPGRTYGYTF	TGTGCCAGCAGTCCCGGACGGACCTATGGCTACACCTTC
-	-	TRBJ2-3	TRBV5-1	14	CASSLEARTDTQYF	TGCGCCAGCAGCTTGGAGGCACGCACAGATACGCAGTATTTT
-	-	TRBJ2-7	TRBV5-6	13	CASSSGTWYEQYF	TGTGCCAGCAGCTCCGGGACGTGGTACGAGCAGTACTTC
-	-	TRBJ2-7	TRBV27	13	CASSLRGGWEQYF	TGTGCCAGCAGTTTAAGGGGGGGGTGGGAGCAGTACTTC
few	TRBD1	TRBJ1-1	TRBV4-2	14	CASSQGAGGAEAFF	TGTGCCAGCAGCCAAGGGGCAGGGGGCGCAGAAGCTTTCTTT
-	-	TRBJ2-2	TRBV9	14	CASSARLNTGELFF	TGTGCCAGCAGCGCCCGATTAAACACCGGGGAGCTGTTTTTT
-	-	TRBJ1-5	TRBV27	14	CASSFGGIGQPQHF	TGTGCCAGCAGTTTTGGGGGAATAGGTCAGCCCCAGCATTTT
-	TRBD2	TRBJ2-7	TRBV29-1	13	CSVLTSGMYEQYF	TGCAGCGTTCTGACTAGCGGGATGTACGAGCAGTACTTC
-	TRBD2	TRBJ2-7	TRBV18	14	CASSPTSGSYEQYF	TGTGCCAGCTCCCCGACTAGCGGGAGCTACGAGCAGTACTTC
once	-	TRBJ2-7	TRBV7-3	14	CASSPTDSSYEQYF	TGTGCCAGCAGCCCGACGGACAGTTCCTACGAGCAGTACTTC
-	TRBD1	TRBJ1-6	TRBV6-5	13	CAIAGGYNSPLHF	TGTGCCATTGCAGGGGGTTATAATTCACCCCTCCACTTT
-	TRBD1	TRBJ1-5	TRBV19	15	CASTTGQGIIQPQHF	TGTGCCAGTACCACGGGACAGGGAATTATTCAGCCCCAGCATTTT
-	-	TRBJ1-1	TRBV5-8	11	CASSLGDEAFF	TGTGCCAGCAGCCTGGGGGATGAAGCTTTCTTT
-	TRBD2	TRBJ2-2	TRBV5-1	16	CASSLAPGGPTGELFF	TGCGCCAGCAGCTTGGCCCCGGGAGGACCCACCGGGGAGCTGTTTTTT
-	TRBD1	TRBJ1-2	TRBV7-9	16	CASSLPGTGDGYGYTF	TGTGCCAGCAGCTTACCCGGGACAGGGGACGGCTATGGCTACACCTTC
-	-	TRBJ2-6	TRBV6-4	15	CASSDDSSGANVLTF	TGTGCCAGCAGTGACGACAGCTCTGGGGCCAACGTCCTGACTTTC
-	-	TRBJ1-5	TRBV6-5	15	CASRGVSSSNQPQHF	TGTGCCAGCAGGGGGGTGAGTTCCTCAAATCAGCCCCAGCATTTT
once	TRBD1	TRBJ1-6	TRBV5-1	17	CASTTGDGSSYNSPLHF	TGCGCCAGCACCACAGGGGATGGGAGCTCCTATAATTCACCCCTCCACTTT
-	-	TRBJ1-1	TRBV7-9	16	CASSPGGAGMNTEAFF	TGTGCCAGCAGCCCCGGTGGGGCAGGCATGAACACTGAAGCTTTCTTT
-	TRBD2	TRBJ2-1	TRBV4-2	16	CASSQGGLAVGNEQFF	TGTGCCAGCAGCCAGGGAGGACTAGCGGTTGGGAATGAGCAGTTCTTC
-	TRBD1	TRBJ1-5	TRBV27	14	CASSPGQVHQPQHF	TGTGCCAGCAGTCCGGGACAGGTACATCAGCCCCAGCATTTT
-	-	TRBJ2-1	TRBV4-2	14	CASSHGGRGDEQFF	TGTGCCAGCAGCCATGGGGGACGCGGTGATGAGCAGTTCTTC
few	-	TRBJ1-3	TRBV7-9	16	CASSLALGPEGNTIYF	TGTGCCAGCAGCTTAGCGCTGGGGCCGGAGGGAAACACCATATATTTT
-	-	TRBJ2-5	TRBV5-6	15	CASRSRMQGQETQYF	TGTGCCAGCAGGTCTAGGATGCAGGGGCAAGAGACCCAGTACTTC
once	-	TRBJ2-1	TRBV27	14	CASSFLEATNEQFF	TGTGCCAGCAGTTTTTTAGAAGCCACCAATGAGCAGTTCTTC
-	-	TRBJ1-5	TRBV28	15	CAGRTAGGRDEPQHF	TGTGCCGGTAGGACAGCTGGGGGTCGAGATGAGCCCCAGCATTTT
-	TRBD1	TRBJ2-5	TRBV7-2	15	CASSLPGGALKTQYF	TGTGCCAGCAGCTTACCAGGGGGCGCCCTAAAGACCCAGTACTTC
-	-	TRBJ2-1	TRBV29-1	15	CSVEEREISYNEQFF	TGCAGCGTTGAAGAAAGGGAGATCTCCTACAATGAGCAGTTCTTC
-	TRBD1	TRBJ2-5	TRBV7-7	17	CASSLRSGDRGGETQYF	TGTGCCAGCAGCTTACGATCGGGGGACAGGGGAGGAGAGACCCAGTACTTC
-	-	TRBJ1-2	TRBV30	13	CAWKAAVGYGYTF	TGTGCCTGGAAGGCAGCCGTAGGGTATGGCTACACCTTC
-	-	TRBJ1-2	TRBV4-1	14	CASSPAGTNYGYTF	TGCGCCAGCAGCCCAGCAGGGACTAACTATGGCTACACCTTC
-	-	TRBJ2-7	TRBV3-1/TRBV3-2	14	CASSPEGQIYEQYF	TGTGCCAGCAGCCCGGAGGGACAGATCTACGAGCAGTACTTC
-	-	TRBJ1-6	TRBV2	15	CASSEGLTEGSPLHF	TGTGCCAGCAGCGAGGGTTTGACTGAGGGCTCACCCCTCCACTTT
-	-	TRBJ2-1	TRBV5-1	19	CASRPGGLPVASSYNEQFF	TGCGCCAGCAGGCCGGGCGGGCTGCCGGTTGCTAGCTCCTACAATGAGCAGTTCTTC
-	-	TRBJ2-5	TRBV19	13	CASSGSQQETQYF	TGTGCCAGTAGTGGGTCCCAACAAGAGACCCAGTACTTC
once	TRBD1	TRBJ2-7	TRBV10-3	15	CAISDRQGSSYEQYF	TGTGCCATCAGTGACCGACAGGGGAGCTCCTACGAGCAGTACTTC
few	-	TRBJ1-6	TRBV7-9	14	CASSLMAQGSPLHF	TGTGCCAGCAGCTTAATGGCCCAGGGTTCACCCCTCCACTTT
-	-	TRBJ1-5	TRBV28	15	CASSFFGQGNQPQHF	TGTGCCAGCAGTTTCTTCGGGCAGGGCAATCAGCCCCAGCATTTT
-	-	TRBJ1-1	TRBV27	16	CASSLLQGSMNTEAFF	TGTGCCAGCAGTTTATTACAGGGATCCATGAACACTGAAGCTTTCTTT
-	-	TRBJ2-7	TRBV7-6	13	CASSLGRDYEQYF	TGTGCCAGCAGCTTAGGGCGGGACTACGAGCAGTACTTC